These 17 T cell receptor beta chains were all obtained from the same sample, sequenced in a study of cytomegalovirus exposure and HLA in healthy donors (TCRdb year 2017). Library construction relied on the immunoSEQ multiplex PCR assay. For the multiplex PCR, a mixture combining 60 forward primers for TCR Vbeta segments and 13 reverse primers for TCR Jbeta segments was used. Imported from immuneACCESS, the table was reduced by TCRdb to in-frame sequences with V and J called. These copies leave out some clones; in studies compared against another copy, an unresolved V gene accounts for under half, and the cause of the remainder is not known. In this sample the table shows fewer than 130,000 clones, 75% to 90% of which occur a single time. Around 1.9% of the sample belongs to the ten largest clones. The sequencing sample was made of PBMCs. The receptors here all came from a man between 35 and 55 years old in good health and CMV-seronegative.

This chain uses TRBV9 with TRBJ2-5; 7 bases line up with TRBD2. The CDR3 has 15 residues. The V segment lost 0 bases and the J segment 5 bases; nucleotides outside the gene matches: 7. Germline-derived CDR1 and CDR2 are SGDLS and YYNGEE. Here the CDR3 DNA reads TGTGCCAGCAGCGTAGATGCGGGGGAAGGGGAGACCCAGTACTTC. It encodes CASSVDAGEGETQYF.

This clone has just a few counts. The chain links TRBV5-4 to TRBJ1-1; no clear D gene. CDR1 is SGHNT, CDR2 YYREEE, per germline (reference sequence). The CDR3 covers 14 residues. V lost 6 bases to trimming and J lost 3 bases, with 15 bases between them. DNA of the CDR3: TGTGCCAGCATGCGGGGTGAGTGGGACACTGAAGCTTTCTTT. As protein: CASMRGEWDTEAFF.

Here the CDR3 reads CASSSGQSEQYF. The CDR3 DNA reads as TGTGCCAGCAGCTCGGGACAGAGCGAGCAGTACTTC. The chain uses TRBV6-6 and TRBJ2-7, with 7 nucleotides matching TRBD1. The CDR3 is 12 amino acids. Per germline, CDR1 MNHNY and CDR2 SVGAGI (reference sequence). Unmatched junction bases numbered 5, after V lost 6 bases and J lost 6 bases.

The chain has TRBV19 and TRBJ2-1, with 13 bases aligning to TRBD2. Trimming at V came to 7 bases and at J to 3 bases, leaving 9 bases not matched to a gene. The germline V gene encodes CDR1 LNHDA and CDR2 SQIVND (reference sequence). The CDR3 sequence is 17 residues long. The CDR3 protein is CASKTSGGLGSYNEQFF. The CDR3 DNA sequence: TGTGCCAGTAAGACTAGCGGGGGGCTCGGGAGCTACAATGAGCAGTTCTTC.

CDR3 region: CASSIGRGTYEQYF. CDR3 DNA: TGTGCCAGTAGTATCGGCAGGGGGACCTACGAGCAGTACTTC. The chain employs TRBV19 and TRBJ2-7, with 7 bases aligning to TRBD1. Looked up from germline, CDR1 is LNHDA and CDR2 is SQIVND (reference sequence). CDR3 length equals 14 residues. V lost 3 bases and J lost 2; bases outside the gene matches: 4.

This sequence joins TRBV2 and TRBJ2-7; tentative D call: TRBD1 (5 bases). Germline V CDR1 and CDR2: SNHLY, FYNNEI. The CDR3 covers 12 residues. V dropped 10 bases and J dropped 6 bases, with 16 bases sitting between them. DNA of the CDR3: TGTGCCACCCTCCCCAGGGTTGGCGAGCAGTACTTC. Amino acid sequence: CATLPRVGEQYF. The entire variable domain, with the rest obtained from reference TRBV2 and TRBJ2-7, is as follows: EPEVTQTPSHQVTQMGQEVILRCVPISNHLYFYWYRQILGQKVEFLVSFYNNEISEKSEIFDDQFSVERPDGSNFTLKIRSTKLEDSAMYFCATLPRVGEQYFGPGTRLTVT.

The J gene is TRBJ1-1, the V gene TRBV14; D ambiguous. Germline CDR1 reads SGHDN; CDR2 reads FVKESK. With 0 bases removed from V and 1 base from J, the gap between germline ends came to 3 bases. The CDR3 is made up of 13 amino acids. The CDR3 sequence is CASSQDWNTEAFF. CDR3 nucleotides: TGTGCCAGCAGCCAAGACTGGAACACTGAAGCTTTCTTT.

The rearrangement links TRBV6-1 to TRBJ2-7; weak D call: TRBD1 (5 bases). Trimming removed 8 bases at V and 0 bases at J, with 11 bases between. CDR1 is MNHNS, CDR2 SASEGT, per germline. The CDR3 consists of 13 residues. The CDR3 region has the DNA TGTGCCAGCTCCGACAGCGTCTCCTACGAGCAGTACTTC. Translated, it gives CASSDSVSYEQYF.

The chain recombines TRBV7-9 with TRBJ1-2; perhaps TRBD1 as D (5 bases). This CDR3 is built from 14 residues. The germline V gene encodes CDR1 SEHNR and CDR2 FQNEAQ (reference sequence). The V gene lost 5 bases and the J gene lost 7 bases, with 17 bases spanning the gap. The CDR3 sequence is CASSPIQEVSGYTF. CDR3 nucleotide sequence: TGTGCCAGCAGCCCGATACAGGAAGTCTCTGGCTACACCTTC.

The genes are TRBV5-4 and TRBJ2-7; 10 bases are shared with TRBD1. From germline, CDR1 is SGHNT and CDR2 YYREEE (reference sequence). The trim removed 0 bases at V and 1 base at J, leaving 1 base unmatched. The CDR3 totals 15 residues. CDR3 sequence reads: CASSLGTGGSYEQYF. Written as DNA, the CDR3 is TGTGCCAGCAGCTTGGGGACAGGGGGTTCCTACGAGCAGTACTTC.

The CDR3: CASSPDRVNTEAFF. In DNA form, the CDR3 reads TGCGCCAGCAGCCCTGACAGGGTGAACACTGAAGCTTTCTTT. The chain employs TRBV4-1 and TRBJ1-1; TRBD1 aligns across 7 bases. The CDR3 runs 14 residues. The V gene's germline CDR1 is MGHRA and CDR2 YSYEKL. Germline trimming cut 4 bases from V and 0 bases from J; bases unmatched to any gene: 2.

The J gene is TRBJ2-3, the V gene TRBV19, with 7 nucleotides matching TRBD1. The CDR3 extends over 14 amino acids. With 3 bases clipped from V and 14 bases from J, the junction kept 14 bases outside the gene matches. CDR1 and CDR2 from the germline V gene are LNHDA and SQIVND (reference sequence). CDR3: CASSIGQAWYRPYF. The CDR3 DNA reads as TGTGCCAGTAGTATTGGACAGGCATGGTATCGGCCGTATTTT.

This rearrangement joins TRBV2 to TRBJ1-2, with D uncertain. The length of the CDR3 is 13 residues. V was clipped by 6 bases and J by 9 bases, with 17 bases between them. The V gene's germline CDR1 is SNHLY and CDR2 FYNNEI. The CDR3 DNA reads TGTGCCAGCAGAGGCCCGGGAGATTATCGCTACACCTTC. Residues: CASRGPGDYRYTF.

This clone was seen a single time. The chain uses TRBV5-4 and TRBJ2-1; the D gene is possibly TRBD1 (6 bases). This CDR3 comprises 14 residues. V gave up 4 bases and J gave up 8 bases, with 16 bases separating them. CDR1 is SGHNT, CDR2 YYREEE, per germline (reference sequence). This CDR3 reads CASSDRTPGYEQFF. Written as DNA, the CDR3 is TGTGCCAGCAGCGACAGGACTCCGGGGTATGAGCAGTTCTTC. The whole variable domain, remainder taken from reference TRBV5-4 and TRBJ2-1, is ETGVTQSPTHLIKTRGQQVTLRCSSQSGHNTVSWYQQALGQGPQFIFQYYREEENGRGNFPPRFSGLQFPNYSSELNVNALELDDSALYLCASSDRTPGYEQFFGPGTRLTVL.

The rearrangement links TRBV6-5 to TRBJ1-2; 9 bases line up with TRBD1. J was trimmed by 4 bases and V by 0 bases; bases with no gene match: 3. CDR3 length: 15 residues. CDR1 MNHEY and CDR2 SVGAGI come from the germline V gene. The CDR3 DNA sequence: TGTGCCAGCAGTTACTCAGGGACAGGGTCCTATGGCTACACCTTC. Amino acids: CASSYSGTGSYGYTF.

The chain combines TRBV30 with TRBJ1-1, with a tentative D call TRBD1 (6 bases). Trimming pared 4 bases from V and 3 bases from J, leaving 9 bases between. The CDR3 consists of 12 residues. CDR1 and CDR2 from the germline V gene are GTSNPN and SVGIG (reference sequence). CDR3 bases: TGTGCCTGGATGGACAGAGACACTGAAGCTTTCTTT. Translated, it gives CAWMDRDTEAFF.

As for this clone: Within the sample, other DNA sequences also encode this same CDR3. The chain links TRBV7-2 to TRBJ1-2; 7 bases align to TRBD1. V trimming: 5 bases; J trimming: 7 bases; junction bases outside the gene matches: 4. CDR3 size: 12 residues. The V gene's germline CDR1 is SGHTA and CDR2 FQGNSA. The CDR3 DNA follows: TGTGCCAGCAGCACGAACAGGGGTGGCTACACCTTC. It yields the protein CASSTNRGGYTF.